This T cell receptor beta chain was observed in a study of beta chain features in type 1 diabetes. Study-wide points: Moderate yet significant TCRB CDR3 shortening was seen in Type 1 diabetes patients in all four CD4+ subsets.

Expressed TCRB transcripts were sequenced because the isolated RNA had all been reverse transcribed beforehand. Clones were sequenced by immunoSEQ multiplex PCR, and TCRdb holds only the in-frame ones, with some missing. The table shows 100,000 to 150,000 clones, with about a sixth occurring only once. V lost 4 bases and J lost 6, with 11 bases in between. This CDR3 comprises 13 residues. CDR1 and CDR2 from the germline V gene are SGHNT and YYREEE (reference sequence). This clone turned up a few times. Its antigen is still unknown. Sequencing used central memory CD4+ T cells from blood. V usage is TRBV5-4 and J usage is TRBJ2-1; D not certain. The sequence came from a man aged 30-40 years with type 1 diabetes. CDR3 coding DNA: TGTGCCAGCAGCCCGATGGACGGCAATGAGCAGTTCTTC. Translated: CASSPMDGNEQFF.